This TCR beta chain stems from a study of shared clonotypes between healthy human individuals. Study as a whole: Researchers drew samples from a couple of women and a few men aged 18 to 49.

The method was immunoSEQ multiplex PCR; TCRdb's version includes in-frame clones alone and lacks a portion of them. The sample lists about 470,000 clones, about 76% occurring once. The sequenced material came from PBMCs. The sequence was collected from a woman between 40 and 55 years old in good health. Some clones in this sample may be carry-over from other donors' samples.

In DNA, the CDR3 is TGTGCCAGCAGTTTTTTTTGGAGGAGTCGGATCCGCACAGATACGCAGTATTTT. Its protein is CASSFFWRSRIRTDTQYF. V is TRBV28 and J is TRBJ2-3; TRBD2 is a possible D gene (5 bases). Germline V gene lookup returns CDR1 MDHEN and CDR2 SYDVKM. The CDR3 sequence is 18 residues long. V was cut by 3 bases and J by 1 base, with 20 bases left in between.